Sequencing of this T cell receptor beta chain was carried out in a study of cytomegalovirus exposure and HLA in healthy donors. The wider study: Across about 400 genotyped donors, around 82% landed in the Caucasian-associated ancestry cluster.

V shed 1 base, J shed 2 bases, and the junction held 1 base outside the gene matches. This CDR3 has 15 residues. Germline CDR1 and CDR2: MGHRA and YSYEKL. This clone was seen just once. The antigen is undetermined. Researchers ran the PCR with 60 Vbeta and 13 Jbeta primers. This table comes from immunoSEQ multiplex PCR, and its TCRdb copy is limited to in-frame clones, with some not included. This sample has about 150,000 clones, with over 70% found just once. Overall study findings and caveats: Exclusion applied to some V segments, including TRBV6-2 and TRBV6-3, as they were indistinguishable. In most subjects, TCR beta sequences reportedly gave accurate predictions of HLA-A and HLA-B alleles.

The sequence derives from a man over 45 in good health and CMV-seropositive. What was sequenced was PBMCs. The J gene is TRBJ2-5, the V gene TRBV4-1; 10 bases line up with TRBD1. In DNA form, the CDR3 reads TGCGCCAGCAGCCAAGTGGGACAGGGGCAAGAGACCCAGTACTTC. Protein: CASSQVGQGQETQYF.